A selection of T cell receptor beta chains follows, all from one sample in a study of CD8 T cells in Susac syndrome. TCRdb fed the immunoSEQ multiplex PCR reads into MiXCR, producing one record per CDR3 protein. The sample has 150,000 to 200,000 distinct CDR3 sequences, just under 95% seen once. Input material: CD4+ T cells from PBMCs. The receptors come from a human donor in good health. Both conserved end residues are part of each CDR3. The D gene is left open where the match is weak. Rows give clone size only sometimes, using once, few, many, or a class for an expanded clone.

CDR3nt: TGCAGTGCCATAGCGGGGGGGAACAATGAGCAGTTCTTC; CDR3aa: CSAIAGGNNEQFF; v_gene: TRBV20-1; d_gene: TRBD2; abundance: NA; j_gene: TRBJ2-1
CDR3nt: TGTGCCAGCTCCGTCGGGGTTGACTACGAGCAGTACTTC; CDR3aa: CASSVGVDYEQYF; v_gene: TRBV18; d_gene: NA; abundance: NA; j_gene: TRBJ2-7
CDR3nt: TGCGCCAGCAGCTTGGAAGCAGCTAGCACAGATACGCAGTATTTT; CDR3aa: CASSLEAASTDTQYF; v_gene: TRBV5-1; d_gene: NA; abundance: NA; j_gene: TRBJ2-3
CDR3nt: TGTGCCAGCTCGGCCGGGACAGGGGTCGGTCAGCCCCAGCATTTT; CDR3aa: CASSAGTGVGQPQHF; v_gene: TRBV18; d_gene: TRBD1; abundance: NA; j_gene: TRBJ1-5
CDR3nt: TGTGCCAGCAGTTACTCTAGGGGGAGAAATTCCCAATGGTCACCCCTCCACTTT; CDR3aa: CASSYSRGRNSQWSPLHF; v_gene: TRBV6-5; d_gene: NA; abundance: NA; j_gene: TRBJ1-6
CDR3nt: TGTGCCACCGTCGACCGGATTGAGCAGTTCTTC; CDR3aa: CATVDRIEQFF; v_gene: TRBV19; d_gene: NA; abundance: NA; j_gene: TRBJ2-1
CDR3nt: TGTGCCAGCTCACGGAGCGGGGGTCAAGAGACCCAGTACTTC; CDR3aa: CASSRSGGQETQYF; v_gene: TRBV18; d_gene: TRBD2; abundance: NA; j_gene: TRBJ2-5
CDR3nt: TGTGCCAGCAGTTTAGGACGGACAGGGTCAGGCTACACCTTC; CDR3aa: CASSLGRTGSGYTF; v_gene: TRBV12-3/TRBV12-4; d_gene: TRBD1; abundance: NA; j_gene: TRBJ1-2
CDR3nt: TGTGCCAGCAGCGGACCCCAGGGTAGGGATGGCACTGAAGCTTTCTTT; CDR3aa: CASSGPQGRDGTEAFF; v_gene: TRBV9; d_gene: NA; abundance: NA; j_gene: TRBJ1-1
CDR3nt: TGTGCCAGCAGCAGGACAGTCACCGGGGAGCTGTTTTTT; CDR3aa: CASSRTVTGELFF; v_gene: TRBV12-3/TRBV12-4; d_gene: NA; abundance: once; j_gene: TRBJ2-2
CDR3nt: TGTGCCAGCGGGGATGGCAATCAGCCCCAGCATTTT; CDR3aa: CASGDGNQPQHF; v_gene: TRBV2; d_gene: NA; abundance: once; j_gene: TRBJ1-5
CDR3nt: TGTGCCTGGAGTGTAAACGGACCAGGTACGCAGTATTTT; CDR3aa: CAWSVNGPGTQYF; v_gene: TRBV30; d_gene: NA; abundance: NA; j_gene: TRBJ2-3
CDR3nt: TGTGCCAGCAGCACCAGGACGGTGTTAGGGGAGACCCAGTACTTC; CDR3aa: CASSTRTVLGETQYF; v_gene: TRBV5-4; d_gene: NA; abundance: once; j_gene: TRBJ2-5
CDR3nt: TGTGCCAGCAGCCATCTCCGGGGATACAGGGGTGAAAAACTGTTTTTT; CDR3aa: CASSHLRGYRGEKLFF; v_gene: TRBV14; d_gene: TRBD1; abundance: NA; j_gene: TRBJ1-4
CDR3nt: TGTGCCAGCAGCCAAGATCCGACTAGCGGTCGGACCGGGGAGCTGTTTTTT; CDR3aa: CASSQDPTSGRTGELFF; v_gene: TRBV3-1; d_gene: TRBD2; abundance: NA; j_gene: TRBJ2-2
CDR3nt: TGTGCCAGCAGCCCTGAAGACAGAGGGAATGGCTACACCTTC; CDR3aa: CASSPEDRGNGYTF; v_gene: TRBV6-5; d_gene: NA; abundance: NA; j_gene: TRBJ1-2
CDR3nt: TGTGCCAGCAGCGTACAATACAATGAGCAGTTCTTC; CDR3aa: CASSVQYNEQFF; v_gene: TRBV7-9; d_gene: NA; abundance: NA; j_gene: TRBJ2-1
CDR3nt: TGTGCCAGTAGTATAGATGTGGGGGGGATCTCCTACGAGCAGTACTTC; CDR3aa: CASSIDVGGISYEQYF; v_gene: TRBV19; d_gene: TRBD2; abundance: NA; j_gene: TRBJ2-7
CDR3nt: TGTGCCAGCAGTGATCTCAGCCAGGGTCATTCACCCCTCCACTTT; CDR3aa: CASSDLSQGHSPLHF; v_gene: TRBV2; d_gene: NA; abundance: NA; j_gene: TRBJ1-6
CDR3nt: TGTGCCAGCAGCCCTGGACTAGCGGGGGGAGAGACCCAGTACTTC; CDR3aa: CASSPGLAGGETQYF; v_gene: TRBV5-6; d_gene: TRBD2; abundance: few; j_gene: TRBJ2-5
CDR3nt: TGTGCCAGCAGCCCAACCATACAGGGATCCAACTATGGCTACACCTTC; CDR3aa: CASSPTIQGSNYGYTF; v_gene: TRBV7-2; d_gene: NA; abundance: NA; j_gene: TRBJ1-2
CDR3nt: TGTGCCAGCAGAGGAGACAGTTACACCGGGGAGCTGTTTTTT; CDR3aa: CASRGDSYTGELFF; v_gene: TRBV6-1; d_gene: NA; abundance: NA; j_gene: TRBJ2-2
CDR3nt: TGTGCCAGCAGCCAAGTTTCGGGACTAGCTACAGATACGCAGTATTTT; CDR3aa: CASSQVSGLATDTQYF; v_gene: TRBV3-1; d_gene: TRBD2; abundance: NA; j_gene: TRBJ2-3
CDR3nt: TGCAGCGTTACTCCGGGACAGGGAGGAGGATATAATTCACCCCTCCACTTT; CDR3aa: CSVTPGQGGGYNSPLHF; v_gene: TRBV29-1; d_gene: TRBD1; abundance: NA; j_gene: TRBJ1-6
CDR3nt: TGTGCCAGCAGTTATTTGCGGGGTCTTACGTACCAAGAGACCCAGTACTTC; CDR3aa: CASSYLRGLTYQETQYF; v_gene: TRBV6-5; d_gene: NA; abundance: NA; j_gene: TRBJ2-5
CDR3nt: TGTGCCAGCAGCGCAGGGGAGTTCTACGAGCAGTACTTC; CDR3aa: CASSAGEFYEQYF; v_gene: TRBV2; d_gene: NA; abundance: NA; j_gene: TRBJ2-7
CDR3nt: TGTGCCAGCAGCCCATCCCCCCGGGATACGCAGTATTTT; CDR3aa: CASSPSPRDTQYF; v_gene: TRBV9; d_gene: NA; abundance: NA; j_gene: TRBJ2-3
CDR3nt: TGCGCCAGCAGCCGAGCGGGGGGGCGGGATACGCAGTATTTT; CDR3aa: CASSRAGGRDTQYF; v_gene: TRBV5-1; d_gene: TRBD2; abundance: NA; j_gene: TRBJ2-3
CDR3nt: TGTGCCAGCAGCCAGGCGCCCGGTCTAGCGGTCACCGGGGAGCTGTTTTTT; CDR3aa: CASSQAPGLAVTGELFF; v_gene: TRBV14; d_gene: TRBD2; abundance: NA; j_gene: TRBJ2-2
CDR3nt: TGTGCCAGCAGCCAAGCGGGCAGGCACTCCTACGAGCAGTACTTC; CDR3aa: CASSQAGRHSYEQYF; v_gene: TRBV4-2; d_gene: NA; abundance: NA; j_gene: TRBJ2-7
CDR3nt: TGTGCCAGCAGGGGACAGCCGGCGGGGGGGCGGCCCTACGAGCAGTACTTC; CDR3aa: CASRGQPAGGRPYEQYF; v_gene: TRBV2; d_gene: TRBD2; abundance: NA; j_gene: TRBJ2-7